Detailed here is one TCR beta chain. This clone was seen once. Its antigen is not yet known. No much larger clonotype is one base removed from it; base qualities were not supplied. Libraries were made using the immunoSEQ multiplex PCR assay. For the multiplex PCR, a mixture combining 60 forward primers for TCR Vbeta segments and 13 reverse primers for TCR Jbeta segments was used. A multiplex PCR assay on genomic DNA amplified the CDR3 region of rearranged TCR beta genes. The amplified TCR beta libraries were sequenced on the Illumina HiSeq System as 87-base-pair reads. Per the source publication's procedure: In a later analysis, some 80 million unique TCR beta chains were counted across the roughly 670 repertoires, and roughly 9.9 million of these chains were shared by at least two donors. To remove PCR and sequencing errors, raw reads were error-corrected and collapsed into unique sequences using a nearest-neighbor algorithm that merged closely related sequences. CDR3 sequences were aligned to IMGT reference sequences to assign V, D and J gene segments. Each retained sequence needed at least a six-nucleotide match to both a V gene segment and a J gene segment. A rearrangement counted as productive if the CDR3 had no stop codons and remained in frame with V and J, and every other rearrangement counted as non-productive. CDR3 was defined by IMGT convention, running from the second conserved V-encoded cysteine to the conserved J-encoded phenylalanine. In an earlier analysis of 550 to 650 of the donors, sequences lacking an unambiguous match to a single V gene segment were excluded. In an earlier analysis of approximately 610 of the donors, V segments were called functional above 56.7% productive rearrangements and were called segregating when the between-donor standard deviation exceeded 5%. A statistical classification framework was developed to diagnose cytomegalovirus status using the catalog of TCR beta chain sequences. A later analysis assigned V and J genes by comparing TCR nucleotide sequences with IMGT/GENE-DB human TR gene sequences. The TCRdist pipeline was used in a later analysis to assign CDR3 sequences and most-parsimonious VDJ recombination scenarios. In a later analysis, each TCR beta chain was defined by its CDR3 amino acid sequence together with its V-gene family, and reads without a unique V-gene family were excluded. In a later analysis, several hundred highly shared, low-generation-probability nucleotide sequences were removed to address suspected cross-contamination and a sequencing artifact. A later analysis calculated a clonal expansion index for each public chain from normalized within-repertoire ranks of inferred template counts. In a later analysis, generation probabilities were computed using a VDJ recombination model fitted to out-of-frame rearrangements, and the results were checked against IGoR. In a later analysis, TCR-TCR, TCR-HLA and TCR-CMV co-occurrence was scored with hypergeometric tests, and a repertoire-size bias correction was applied to TCR pairs. To estimate false discovery rates, a later analysis permuted the HLA or CMV assignments 20 times. In a later analysis, co-occurring TCRs were grouped with DBSCAN, and TCRdist sequence similarity was added when clustering was performed within HLA-allele-positive subsets. Co-occurrence clustering excluded repertoires with fewer than 30,000 or more than 120,000 public chains, plus five with anomalous nucleotide sharing. TCRdb limited this immuneACCESS table to in-frame rearrangements with V and J called. A share of clones is missing; checked studies link under half to unresolved V genes, and the rest is unexplained. V and J calls and clone size are as listed in that table; D and trimming were resolved from the DNA. Across this sample there are under 150,000 clones, with around 83% seen only once. The biggest ten clones account for 0.95% to 1.5% of the sample.

These data belong to a study of cytomegalovirus exposure and HLA in healthy donors (dated by TCRdb to the late 2010s). About the full investigation: According to an earlier analysis of several hundred of the donors, 150 million to 200 million T cells yielded 95 million to 140 million unique TCR beta sequences and about 300 Gb of sequence data. An early release covering roughly 640 HLA-typed donors comprised about 300 gigabases of sequencing data and some 79 million unique TCR sequences. The genetic ancestry cluster associated with self-reported Caucasian donors included 65% to 90% of the 300 to 450 genotyped donors. The study was designed to test whether signatures of past pathogen exposure could be identified by cataloging public T cell receptors. The study profiled the T cell repertoires of under 850 subjects by immunosequencing and related them to cytomegalovirus serostatus. Besides the first cohort of roughly 700 subjects, a separate validation cohort made up of 120 different subjects was used. To predict cytomegalovirus infection status, the study brought together high-throughput TCR immunosequencing, statistical association of individual TCRs with disease status, and machine learning. A later analysis re-examined previously published TCR beta repertoires from about 670 donors and added high-resolution HLA genotyping to investigate patterns of TCR occurrence. In the later analysis, no new phenotypic data were used to find candidate immune exposures; instead, reliance was placed on TCR beta sequences and their occurrence across donors. In an earlier analysis of roughly 580 of the donors, high-throughput TCR beta sequencing was used to judge whether each TCR beta V gene segment behaved as functional or pseudogenic. Alongside the repertoire data, information on donor age, sex, ethnicity and CMV serostatus was compiled. In a later genetic analysis, genome-wide SNP genotypes for about three fifths of the roughly 670 donors were used, and that subset was treated as a discovery cohort. Every discovery cohort repertoire had been produced on one sequencing platform. HLA typing covered class I and class II loci at four-digit resolution. Typing coverage varied by locus: roughly 629-640 donors for A, B, C, DRB1 and DQB1; roughly 520 for DQA1; nearly 610 for DPA1; 400 to 480 for DPB1. Because of strong linkage in the cohort, a handful of DR-DQ haplotypes were treated as single units for association and clustering. On average, around 200,000 unique TCR beta nucleotide sequences were sequenced per donor among 350 to 400 genotyped donors of the cohort, with about 19% of those sequences being non-productive. The study at large found these results: A later analysis reported that several top co-occurrence clusters appeared linked to parvovirus B19, influenza, CMV and Epstein-Barr virus. The presence/absence analyses assumed that sequencing depth was roughly uniform across donors, and that assumption may not be true. According to a later analysis, most CMV-associated TCR beta chains appeared to be HLA-restricted, and the HLA associations seemed to be driven largely by CMV exposure. The sequencing pipeline was judged likely to have produced a cluster of highly shared sequence variants as a technical artifact. In a later analysis, the rate of TCR association differed among HLA loci, with DRB1 alleles having the most associated TCRs and HLA-C alleles having the fewest. In a later analysis, around 17,000 TCR beta sequences were associated with specific HLA alleles at a false discovery rate of 0.05. Some IMGT-functional V segments, including TRBV6-2 and TRBV6-3, could not be distinguished by the 87-base-pair reads and were therefore excluded. The authors suggested that the approach could potentially be extended to other disease states and immunological phenotypes. This cohort had only TCR beta chains sequenced, and the lack of alpha or paired-chain data limited which features could be detected. Assigning TCR associations to individual alleles was difficult when HLA alleles, especially DR and DQ, strongly co-occurred. Immune exposure information for the cohort was limited to CMV serostatus. Across donors, most TCR sequences were observed very rarely, whereas some public TCRs were present in many individuals. Linkage disequilibrium might explain the correlated functional status among segregating V segments, but an unknown experimental factor could not be ruled out. A further reported finding was that TCR beta sequences accurately predicted the HLA-A and HLA-B alleles for most subjects in the first cohort. A few of the identified cytomegalovirus-associated TCR beta chains were confirmed in vitro to be specific for cytomegalovirus antigens. A later genetic analysis reported fewer N-insertions in productive TCRs among donors in an Asian-associated ancestry cluster than the approximately 700-donor mean. In a later analysis, HLA-associated TCR beta chains showed more clonal expansion and lower generation probabilities than non-associated chains that were equally common. The classifier was reported to diagnose cytomegalovirus status with high specificity and sensitivity in both the original cohort and the validation cohort. In the study, 150 to 200 TCR beta chains were listed as associated with cytomegalovirus. The earlier analysis of approximately 540 of the donors excluded roughly 17 rarely observed V segments, including chromosome 9 orphons, because counts were too low. Because HLA typing was missing for some donors at each locus, association tests included only the typed subset. An earlier analysis of some 590 of the donors showed that most TCR beta V segments appeared in productive rearrangements either about 87% or about 30% of the time, which broadly matched IMGT annotations. In a later genetic analysis, a missense DCLRE1C variant was associated with V-gene and J-gene trimming of TCR beta chains, and the association was replicated in an independent cohort.

In total, over 600 healthy bone marrow donors made up the cohort. Cohort members were all nominally healthy when sampled, although unrecorded immune exposures were likely present. The donor tested CMV seronegative and was one of the 352 seronegative cohort members. Every donor gave a peripheral blood sample, and the peripheral blood mononuclear cells from that sample were used for TCR beta sequencing. The Qiagen DNeasy Blood Extraction Kit was used to extract genomic DNA from the blood cell samples. V is clipped by 0 bases and J by 6 bases, and the sequence between their germline boundaries is 13 bases long. Inclusive of the bounding cysteine and phenylalanine, the CDR3 is 14 residues long. Only the CDR3 part of the read is kept: 42 bases, read in frame from the first base. The germline V gene specifies SGHRS as CDR1 and YFSETQ as CDR2.

The receptor's source is a girl aged 2-10 years in good health and CMV-seronegative. The specimen was PBMCs. Rearrangement joined TRBV5-1 to TRBJ2-7; the D gene cannot be named for sure. The bases are TGCGCCAGCAGCTTGGTTTCGTCTGAGGTCGAGCAGTACTTC. It specifies CASSLVSSEVEQYF.